Below, 13 T cell receptor beta chains from the same sample are listed, as sequenced in a study of T cell responses to AZD1222 COVID-19 vaccine. TCRdb keeps only in-frame clones here, not all; method: immunoSEQ multiplex PCR. Among under 150,000 clones, 85% to 95% were seen once, and the ten largest hold around 5.1%. The source material was peripheral blood, sampled on day 0 of AZD1222 vaccination. The receptors were sampled from an adult in good health.

The V gene is TRBV3-1 (or the pseudogene TRBV3-2), the J gene TRBJ2-7; no reliable D call. Germline lookup yields CDR1 LGHDT and CDR2 YNNKEL (reference sequence). With 0 bases removed from V and 0 bases from J, the gap between germline ends came to 6 bases. This CDR3 is 14 amino acids long. The CDR3 nucleotides read TGTGCCAGCAGCCAAGACCGGAGCTCCTACGAGCAGTACTTC. Protein product: CASSQDRSSYEQYF.

This chain joins TRBV7-2 and TRBJ2-7; 9 bases agree with TRBD2. Unmatched junction bases numbered 7, after V lost 2 bases and J lost 2 bases. Germline assignment: CDR1 SGHTA and CDR2 FQGNSA. The CDR3 runs to 16 residues. CDR3 nucleotide sequence: TGTGCCAGCAGCTTAAGCACGGCGGGAGGGCCCTACGAGCAGTACTTC. Translating it yields CASSLSTAGGPYEQYF.

This chain joins TRBV5-1 and TRBJ2-3; tentative D call: TRBD2 (6 bases). The V gene lost 0 bases and the J gene lost 3 bases, with 11 bases spanning the gap. CDR1 SGHRS and CDR2 YFSETQ come from the germline V gene. CDR3 size: 15 residues. Here the CDR3 reads CASSLVSGQTDTQYF. DNA of the CDR3: TGCGCCAGCAGCTTGGTTAGCGGTCAGACAGATACGCAGTATTTT.

This chain uses TRBV20-1 with TRBJ1-1; D unclear. Trimming took 2 bases from V and 0 from J, leaving 1 base between them. The CDR3 is 11 amino acids. Per germline, CDR1 DFQATT and CDR2 SNEGSKA (reference sequence). The CDR3 DNA sequence: TGCAGTGCTAGAATGAACACTGAAGCTTTCTTT. This encodes CSARMNTEAFF.

This clone was detected once. This rearrangement joins TRBV9 to TRBJ1-4; maybe TRBD1 (5 bases). This CDR3 region has 15 residues. In germline, CDR1 is SGDLS, CDR2 YYNGEE. V was trimmed by 3 bases and J by 8 bases, leaving 17 bases between them. For the CDR3, the DNA is TGTGCCAGCAGCGGCTCCGGGGCTGGCCGGGAAAAACTGTTTTTT. It is translated as CASSGSGAGREKLFF.

The V and J genes are TRBV27 and TRBJ1-5; weak D call: TRBD1 (5 bases). V lost 1 base and J 6 bases, leaving 10 bases between the germline ends. The CDR3 consists of 14 residues. CDR1 is MNHEY and CDR2 is SMNVEV in the germline V gene (reference sequence). CDR3 region: CASSLLGGTQPQHF. CDR3 in DNA: TGTGCCAGCAGTTTATTGGGAGGGACTCAGCCCCAGCATTTT.

The chain recombines TRBV23-1 with TRBJ1-2, with 10 bases aligning to TRBD1. TRBV23-1 is classed as an ORF, of uncertain function. This CDR3 contains 12 residues. J gave up 5 bases and V 8 bases, and 2 bases lay outside the gene matches. The CDR3 sequence: CASRDRGYGYTF. The CDR3 bases are TGCGCCAGCCGGGACAGGGGATATGGCTACACCTTC.

This clone was recorded only once. The rearrangement links TRBV19 to TRBJ1-5; 7 bases match TRBD1. With V trimmed by 4 bases and J by 3 bases, 6 bases remained unmatched. In germline, CDR1 is LNHDA, CDR2 SQIVND (reference sequence). CDR3 size: 15 residues. CDR3 residues: CASSREGQNNQPQHF. In DNA, the CDR3 is TGTGCCAGTAGTAGGGAGGGACAGAACAATCAGCCCCAGCATTTT.

The J gene is TRBJ2-5, the V gene TRBV5-1; 9 bases line up with TRBD1. From germline, CDR1 is SGHRS and CDR2 YFSETQ. This CDR3 comprises 14 residues. Unmatched junction bases numbered 3, after V lost 3 bases and J lost 3 bases. CDR3 bases: TGCGCCAGCAGCTCGGACAGGGGAGAAGAGACCCAGTACTTC. Its protein is CASSSDRGEETQYF. Based on the CDR3 plus reference TRBV5-1 and TRBJ2-5, the full variable domain is KAGVTQTPRYLIKTRGQQVTLSCSPISGHRSVSWYQQTPGQGLQFLFEYFSETQRNKGNFPGRFSGRQFSNSRSEMNVSTLELGDSALYLCASSSDRGEETQYFGPGTRLLVL.

The chain combines TRBV18 with TRBJ1-6; D possibly corresponds to TRBD1 (6 bases). Germline assignment: CDR1 KGHSH and CDR2 LQKENI. This CDR3 has 13 amino acids. Trimming took off 3 bases at V and 8 bases at J, with 8 bases between the two ends. The DNA for the CDR3 is TGTGCCAGCTCACCGGGGGCCGATTCACCCCTCCACTTT. Amino acid sequence: CASSPGADSPLHF.

The gene calls are TRBV6-5 and TRBJ2-5; 7 nucleotides line up with TRBD1. CDR3 size: 14 residues. Looked up from germline, CDR1 is MNHEY and CDR2 is SVGAGI. V shed 3 bases and J 5 bases; nucleotides not matched to a gene: 6. CDR3 sequence: CASSYSNRGETQYF. The CDR3, as DNA: TGTGCCAGCAGTTATTCCAACAGGGGCGAGACCCAGTACTTC.

This chain joins TRBV30 and TRBJ2-7; D unresolved. The CDR3 contains 13 residues. The V gene lost 3 bases and the J gene lost 1 base, with 10 bases spanning the gap. CDR1 GTSNPN and CDR2 SVGIG come from the germline V gene (reference sequence). The DNA of the CDR3 is TGTGCCTGGAGGACCATAATGTCCTACGAGCAGTACTTC. This translates into CAWRTIMSYEQYF.

This clone was detected only once. The chain has TRBV4-2 and TRBJ1-2, with D tentatively TRBD1 (6 bases). Trimming shortened V by 0 bases and J by 8 bases, and 16 bases separated the two germline ends. Germline CDR1 and CDR2: LGHNA and YNFKEQ. There are 15 residues in the CDR3. The CDR3 spells CASSQEGVLGGGYTF. The DNA of the CDR3 is TGTGCCAGCAGCCAAGAAGGAGTTTTAGGGGGAGGCTACACCTTC.